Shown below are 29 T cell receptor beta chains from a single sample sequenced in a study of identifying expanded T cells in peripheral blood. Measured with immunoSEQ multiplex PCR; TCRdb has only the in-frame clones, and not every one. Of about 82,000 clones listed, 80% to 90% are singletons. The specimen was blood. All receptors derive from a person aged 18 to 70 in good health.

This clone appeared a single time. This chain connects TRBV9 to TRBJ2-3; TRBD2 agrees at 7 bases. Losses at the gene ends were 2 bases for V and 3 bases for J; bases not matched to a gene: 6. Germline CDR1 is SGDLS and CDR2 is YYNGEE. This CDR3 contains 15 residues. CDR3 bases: TGTGCCAGCAGCGTGTTGTCCGGGGGGACAGATACGCAGTATTTT. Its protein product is CASSVLSGGTDTQYF.

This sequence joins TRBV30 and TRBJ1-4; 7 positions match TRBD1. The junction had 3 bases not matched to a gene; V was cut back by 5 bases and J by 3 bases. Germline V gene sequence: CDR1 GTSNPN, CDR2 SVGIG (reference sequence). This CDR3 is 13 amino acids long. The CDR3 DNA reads TGTGCCTGGCTCGGGACAGCTAATGAAAAACTGTTTTTT. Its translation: CAWLGTANEKLFF.

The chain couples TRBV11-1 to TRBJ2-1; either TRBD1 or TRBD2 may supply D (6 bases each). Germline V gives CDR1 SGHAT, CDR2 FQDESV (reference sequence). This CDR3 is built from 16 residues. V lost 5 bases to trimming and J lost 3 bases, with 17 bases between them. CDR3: CASSGRDAGDYNEQFF. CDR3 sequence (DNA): TGTGCCAGCAGCGGGCGGGACGCAGGGGACTACAATGAGCAGTTCTTC.

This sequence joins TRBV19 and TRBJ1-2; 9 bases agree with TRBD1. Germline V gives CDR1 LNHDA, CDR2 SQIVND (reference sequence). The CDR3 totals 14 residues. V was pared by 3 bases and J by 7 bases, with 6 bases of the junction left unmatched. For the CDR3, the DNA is TGTGCCAGTAGTATCGGACAGGGGTTTCGTGGCTACACCTTC. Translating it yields CASSIGQGFRGYTF.

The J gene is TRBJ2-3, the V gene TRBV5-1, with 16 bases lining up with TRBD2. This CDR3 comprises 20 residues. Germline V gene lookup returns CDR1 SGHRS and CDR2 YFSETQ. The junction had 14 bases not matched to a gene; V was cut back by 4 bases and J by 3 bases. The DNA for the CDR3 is TGCGCCAGCAGCCCGGGACTAGCGGGGGGGCTCACCCTGGGTACAGATACGCAGTATTTT. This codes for CASSPGLAGGLTLGTDTQYF.

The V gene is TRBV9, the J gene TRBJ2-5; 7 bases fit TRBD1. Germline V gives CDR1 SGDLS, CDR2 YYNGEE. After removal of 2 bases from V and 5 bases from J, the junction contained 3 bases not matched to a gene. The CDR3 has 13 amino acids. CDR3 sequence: CASSVQGDETQYF. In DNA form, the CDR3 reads TGTGCCAGCAGCGTCCAGGGGGACGAGACCCAGTACTTC.

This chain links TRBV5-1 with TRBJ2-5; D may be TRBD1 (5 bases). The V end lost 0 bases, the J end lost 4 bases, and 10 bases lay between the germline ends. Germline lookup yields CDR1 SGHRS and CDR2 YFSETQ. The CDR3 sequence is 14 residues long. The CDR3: CASSLAQAIETQYF. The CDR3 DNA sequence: TGCGCCAGCAGCTTGGCACAGGCAATAGAGACCCAGTACTTC. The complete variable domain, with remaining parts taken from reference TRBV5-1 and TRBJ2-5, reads KAGVTQTPRYLIKTRGQQVTLSCSPISGHRSVSWYQQTPGQGLQFLFEYFSETQRNKGNFPGRFSGRQFSNSRSEMNVSTLELGDSALYLCASSLAQAIETQYFGPGTRLLVL.

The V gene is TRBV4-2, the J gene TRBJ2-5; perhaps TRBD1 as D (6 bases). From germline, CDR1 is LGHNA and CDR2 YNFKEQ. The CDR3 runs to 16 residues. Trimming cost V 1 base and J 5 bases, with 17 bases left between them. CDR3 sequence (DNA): TGTGCCAGCAGCCAAGTTGGAACAGGGTTGGAGGAGACCCAGTACTTC. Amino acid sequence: CASSQVGTGLEETQYF.

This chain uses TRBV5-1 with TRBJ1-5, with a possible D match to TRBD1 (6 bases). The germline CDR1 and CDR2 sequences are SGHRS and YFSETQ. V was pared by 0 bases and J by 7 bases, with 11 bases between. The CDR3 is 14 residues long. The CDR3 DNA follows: TGCGCCAGCAGCTTGGGAGGGGGGAGACAGCCCCAGCATTTT. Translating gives CASSLGGGRQPQHF.

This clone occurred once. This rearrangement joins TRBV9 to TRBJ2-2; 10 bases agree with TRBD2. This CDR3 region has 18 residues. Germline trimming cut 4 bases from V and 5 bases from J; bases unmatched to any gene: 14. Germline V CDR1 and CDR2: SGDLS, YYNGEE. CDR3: CASSPNPLAGGGTGELFF. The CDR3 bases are TGTGCCAGCAGCCCAAACCCCTTAGCGGGAGGAGGTACCGGGGAGCTGTTTTTT.

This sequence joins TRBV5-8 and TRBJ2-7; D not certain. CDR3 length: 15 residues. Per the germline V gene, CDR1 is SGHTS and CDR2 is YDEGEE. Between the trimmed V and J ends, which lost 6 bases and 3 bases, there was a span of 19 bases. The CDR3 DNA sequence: TGTGCCAGCACCCCCGAGCGAGGCCGAAGCTACGAGCAGTACTTC. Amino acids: CASTPERGRSYEQYF.

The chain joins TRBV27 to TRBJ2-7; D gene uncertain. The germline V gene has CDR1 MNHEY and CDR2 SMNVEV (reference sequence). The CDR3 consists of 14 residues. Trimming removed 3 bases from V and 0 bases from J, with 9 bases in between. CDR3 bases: TGTGCCAGCAGTTTCTTCCGAAGCTCCTACGAGCAGTACTTC. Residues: CASSFFRSSYEQYF.

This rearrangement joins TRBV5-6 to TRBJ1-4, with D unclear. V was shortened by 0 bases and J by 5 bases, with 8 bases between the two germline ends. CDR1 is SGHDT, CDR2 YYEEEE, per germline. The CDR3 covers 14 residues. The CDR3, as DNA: TGTGCCAGCAGCTTGGATGGGGTGAATGAAAAACTGTTTTTT. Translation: CASSLDGVNEKLFF.

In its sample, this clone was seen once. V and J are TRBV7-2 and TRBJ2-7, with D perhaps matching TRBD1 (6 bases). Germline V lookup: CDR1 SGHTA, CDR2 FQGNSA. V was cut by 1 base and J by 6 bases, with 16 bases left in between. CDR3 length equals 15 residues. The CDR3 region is CASSLGGHPTGEQYF. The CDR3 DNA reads TGTGCCAGCAGCTTAGGGGGACATCCCACCGGCGAGCAGTACTTC. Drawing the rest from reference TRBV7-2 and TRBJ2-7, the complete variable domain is GAGVSQSPSNKVTEKGKDVELRCDPISGHTALYWYRQSLGQGLEFLIYFQGNSAPDKSGLPSDRFSAERTGGSVSTLTIQRTQQEDSAVYLCASSLGGHPTGEQYFGPGTRLTVT.

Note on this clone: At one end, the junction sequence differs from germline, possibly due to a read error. The CDR3 nucleotides read TGTGCCAGCAGCGTAGAGGCAGGGGATTACTATGACTACACCTTC. Translating gives CASSVEAGDYYDYTF. The V call is TRBV9, the J call TRBJ1-2; perhaps TRBD1 as D (6 bases). The CDR3 is 15 amino acids. Germline V gene sequence: CDR1 SGDLS, CDR2 YYNGEE.

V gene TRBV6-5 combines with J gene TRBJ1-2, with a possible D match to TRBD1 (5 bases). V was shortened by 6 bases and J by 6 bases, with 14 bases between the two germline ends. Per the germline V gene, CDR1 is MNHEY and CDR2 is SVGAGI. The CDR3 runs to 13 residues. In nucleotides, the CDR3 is TGTGCCAGCAGCCCAGGGAATTGGAATGGCTACACCTTC. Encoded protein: CASSPGNWNGYTF.

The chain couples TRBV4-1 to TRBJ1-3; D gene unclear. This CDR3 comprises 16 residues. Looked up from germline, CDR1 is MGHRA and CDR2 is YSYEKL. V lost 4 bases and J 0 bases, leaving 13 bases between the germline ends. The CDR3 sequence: CASSLSDGTSGNTIYF. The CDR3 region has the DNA TGCGCCAGCAGCCTATCGGACGGAACCTCTGGAAACACCATATATTTT.

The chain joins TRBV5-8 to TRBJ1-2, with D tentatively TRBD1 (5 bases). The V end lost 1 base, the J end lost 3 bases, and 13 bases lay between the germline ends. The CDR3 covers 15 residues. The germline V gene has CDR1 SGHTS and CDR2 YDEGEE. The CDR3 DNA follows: TGTGCCAGCAGCTTGCAGGGACGTTATGACTATGGCTACACCTTC. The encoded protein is CASSLQGRYDYGYTF.

This CDR3 is CASSYGGQGRTEAFF. CDR3 sequence (DNA): TGTGCCAGCAGTTACGGCGGACAGGGGCGAACTGAAGCTTTCTTT. V gene TRBV6-5 combines with J gene TRBJ1-1; 9 bases are shared with TRBD1. CDR3 length: 15 amino acids. CDR1 and CDR2 from the germline V gene are MNHEY and SVGAGI. The V gene end was trimmed by 2 bases and the J gene end by 5 bases; junction bases not matched to a gene: 6.

The CDR3 DNA reads as TGTGCCAGCAGTTTGGGGGGGACAGGGAGTAATGAGCAGTTCTTC. Translating gives CASSLGGTGSNEQFF. J is TRBJ2-1 and V is TRBV28; 9 bases line up with TRBD1. The germline V gene has CDR1 MDHEN and CDR2 SYDVKM. The CDR3 is 15 amino acids. The J segment lost 7 bases and the V segment lost 3 bases, leaving 7 bases of the junction unmatched.

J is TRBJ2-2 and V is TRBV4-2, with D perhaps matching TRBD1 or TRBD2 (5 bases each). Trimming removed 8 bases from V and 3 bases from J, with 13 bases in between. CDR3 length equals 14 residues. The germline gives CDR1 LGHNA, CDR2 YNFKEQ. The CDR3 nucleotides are TGTGCCAGCGAGGGGTCCCAGGACACCGGGGAGCTGTTTTTT. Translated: CASEGSQDTGELFF.

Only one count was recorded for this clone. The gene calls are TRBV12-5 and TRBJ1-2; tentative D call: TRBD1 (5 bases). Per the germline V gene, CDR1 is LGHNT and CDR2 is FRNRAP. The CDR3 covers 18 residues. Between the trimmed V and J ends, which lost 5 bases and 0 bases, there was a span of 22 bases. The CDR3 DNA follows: TGTGCTAGTGGTCTTATCTTAGGGGTCCCAGAAGCTAACTATGGCTACACCTTC. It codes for CASGLILGVPEANYGYTF.

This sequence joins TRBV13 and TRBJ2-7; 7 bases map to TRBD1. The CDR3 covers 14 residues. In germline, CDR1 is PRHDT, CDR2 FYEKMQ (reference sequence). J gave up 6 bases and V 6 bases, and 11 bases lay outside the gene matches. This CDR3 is CASSTGTDGFEQYF. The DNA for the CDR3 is TGTGCCAGCAGTACCGGGACAGATGGTTTCGAGCAGTACTTC.

The CDR3 sequence: CASSTKPGQFYGYTF. The CDR3 coding sequence is TGTGCCAGCAGCACAAAACCGGGACAGTTCTATGGCTACACCTTC. The chain carries TRBV5-6 and TRBJ1-2; 7 nucleotides align to TRBD1. This CDR3 is 15 amino acids long. CDR1 SGHDT and CDR2 YYEEEE come from the germline V gene. V dropped 4 bases and J dropped 4; count of bases not matched to a gene: 10.

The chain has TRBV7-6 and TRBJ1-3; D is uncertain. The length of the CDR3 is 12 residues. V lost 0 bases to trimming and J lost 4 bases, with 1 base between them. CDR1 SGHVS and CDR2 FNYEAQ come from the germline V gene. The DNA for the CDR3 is TGTGCCAGCAGCTTAGCCGGAAACACCATATATTTT. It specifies CASSLAGNTIYF.

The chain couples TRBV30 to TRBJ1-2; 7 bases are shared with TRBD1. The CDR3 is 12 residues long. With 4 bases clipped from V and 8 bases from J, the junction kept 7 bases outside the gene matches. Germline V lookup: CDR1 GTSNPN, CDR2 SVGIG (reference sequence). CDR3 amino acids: CAWTRGLGGYTF. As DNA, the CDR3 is TGTGCCTGGACTAGGGGGCTAGGCGGCTACACCTTC.

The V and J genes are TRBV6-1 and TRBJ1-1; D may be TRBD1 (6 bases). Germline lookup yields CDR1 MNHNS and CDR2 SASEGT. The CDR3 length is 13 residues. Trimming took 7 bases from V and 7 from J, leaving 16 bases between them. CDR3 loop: CASNTDRRDEAFF. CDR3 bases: TGTGCCAGCAATACCGACAGGAGAGATGAAGCTTTCTTT.

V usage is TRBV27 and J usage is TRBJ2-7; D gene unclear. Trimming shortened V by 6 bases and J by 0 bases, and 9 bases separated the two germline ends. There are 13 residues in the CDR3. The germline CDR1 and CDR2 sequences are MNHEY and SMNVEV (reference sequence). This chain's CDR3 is CASRPWASYEQYF. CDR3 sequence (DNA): TGTGCCAGCAGACCGTGGGCCTCCTACGAGCAGTACTTC.

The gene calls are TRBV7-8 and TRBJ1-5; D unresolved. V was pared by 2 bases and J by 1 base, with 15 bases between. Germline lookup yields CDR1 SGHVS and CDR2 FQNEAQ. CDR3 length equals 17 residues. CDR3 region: CASSLPARLASNQPQHF. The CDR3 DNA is TGTGCCAGCAGCTTACCGGCTAGGCTCGCGAGCAATCAGCCCCAGCATTTT.